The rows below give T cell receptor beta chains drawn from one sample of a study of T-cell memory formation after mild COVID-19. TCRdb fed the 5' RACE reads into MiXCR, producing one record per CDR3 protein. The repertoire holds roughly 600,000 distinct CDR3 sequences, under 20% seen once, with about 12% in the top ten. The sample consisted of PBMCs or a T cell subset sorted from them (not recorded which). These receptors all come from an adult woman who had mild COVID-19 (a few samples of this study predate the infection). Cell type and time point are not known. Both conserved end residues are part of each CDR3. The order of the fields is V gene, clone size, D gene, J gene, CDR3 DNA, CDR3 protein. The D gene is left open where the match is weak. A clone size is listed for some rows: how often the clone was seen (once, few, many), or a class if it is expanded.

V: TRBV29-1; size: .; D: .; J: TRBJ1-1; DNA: TGCAGCGTTGAGACGAACACTGAAGCTTTCTTT; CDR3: CSVETNTEAFF
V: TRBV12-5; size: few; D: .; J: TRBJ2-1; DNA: TGTGCTAGTGGTAATGGCCCCCCTCGGGAGTTCTTC; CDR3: CASGNGPPREFF
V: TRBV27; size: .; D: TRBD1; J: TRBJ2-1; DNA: TGTGCCAGCAGTTTATCAGGACAGGGAATGGGGAATGAGCAGTTCTTC; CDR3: CASSLSGQGMGNEQFF
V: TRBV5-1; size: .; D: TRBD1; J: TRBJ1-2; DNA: TGCGCCAGCAGCCGTGGGACAGCGAACTATGGCTACACCTTC; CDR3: CASSRGTANYGYTF
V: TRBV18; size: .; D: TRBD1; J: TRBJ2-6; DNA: TGTGCCAGCTCACCCACCCGGACAGGGGTGATCTCTGGGGCCAACGTCCTGACTTTC; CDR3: CASSPTRTGVISGANVLTF
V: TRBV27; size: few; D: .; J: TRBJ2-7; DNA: TGTGCCAGCAGTTTAGGCATTCACTACGAGCAGTACTTC; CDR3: CASSLGIHYEQYF
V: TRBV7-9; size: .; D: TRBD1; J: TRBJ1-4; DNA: TGTGCCAGCAGCTCCGGGACAGGGGGTGAAAAACTGTTTTTT; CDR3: CASSSGTGGEKLFF
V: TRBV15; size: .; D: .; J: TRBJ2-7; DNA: TGTGCCACCAGCAGAGACGGGACTCGTTTAGACCTCTACGAGCAGTACTTC; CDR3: CATSRDGTRLDLYEQYF
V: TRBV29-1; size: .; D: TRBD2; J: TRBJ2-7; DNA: TGCAGCGTTGGGGTGACTAGCGGGATACGCGAGCAGTACTTC; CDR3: CSVGVTSGIREQYF
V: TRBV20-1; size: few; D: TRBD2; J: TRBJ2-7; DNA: TGCAGTGCTAGAGATGTGACTAGCGGGATTGGCGAGCAGTACTTC; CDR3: CSARDVTSGIGEQYF
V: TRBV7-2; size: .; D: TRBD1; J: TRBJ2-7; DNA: TGTGCCAGCAGCTCTCGACAGGGAAGGTCCTACGAGCAGTACTTC; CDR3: CASSSRQGRSYEQYF
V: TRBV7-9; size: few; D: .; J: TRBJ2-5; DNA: TGTGCCAGCAGCTTCGACCTGCCCAAGACCCAGTACTTC; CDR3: CASSFDLPKTQYF
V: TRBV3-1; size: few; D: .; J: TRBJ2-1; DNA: TGTGCCAGCGGGAGTGGGAGGTCTTACAATGAGCAGTTCTTC; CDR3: CASGSGRSYNEQFF
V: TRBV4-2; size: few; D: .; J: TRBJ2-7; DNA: TGTGCCAGCAGCCAAGAAATGCCTGGCGAGCAGTACTTC; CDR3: CASSQEMPGEQYF